The present TCR beta chain was sequenced within a study of shared clonotypes between healthy human individuals. This table comes from immunoSEQ multiplex PCR, and its TCRdb copy is limited to in-frame clones, with some not included. The sample consists of over 1.4 million clones, about 96% of them appearing once. Germline trimming cut 2 bases from V and 2 bases from J; bases unmatched to any gene: 8. The germline gives CDR1 MNHEY, CDR2 SMNVEV (reference sequence). CDR3 length: 18 amino acids. Whole-study findings and limits: Sampling was confined to blood; repertoires within tissues likely differ. Memory subsets had estimated richness that was generally smaller than that of naive subsets.

This clone appeared once. Its antigen is still unknown. Material: naive CD4+ T cells sorted from blood. Stated subset: CD45RA+ positively selected. The sequence derives from a man aged 25 to 45 in good health. V is TRBV27 and J is TRBJ2-2; 10 nucleotides agree with TRBD2. The CDR3 here is CASSLRLAGAPNTGELFF. The DNA for the CDR3 is TGTGCCAGCAGTTTACGGCTAGCGGGAGCGCCAAACACCGGGGAGCTGTTTTTT.